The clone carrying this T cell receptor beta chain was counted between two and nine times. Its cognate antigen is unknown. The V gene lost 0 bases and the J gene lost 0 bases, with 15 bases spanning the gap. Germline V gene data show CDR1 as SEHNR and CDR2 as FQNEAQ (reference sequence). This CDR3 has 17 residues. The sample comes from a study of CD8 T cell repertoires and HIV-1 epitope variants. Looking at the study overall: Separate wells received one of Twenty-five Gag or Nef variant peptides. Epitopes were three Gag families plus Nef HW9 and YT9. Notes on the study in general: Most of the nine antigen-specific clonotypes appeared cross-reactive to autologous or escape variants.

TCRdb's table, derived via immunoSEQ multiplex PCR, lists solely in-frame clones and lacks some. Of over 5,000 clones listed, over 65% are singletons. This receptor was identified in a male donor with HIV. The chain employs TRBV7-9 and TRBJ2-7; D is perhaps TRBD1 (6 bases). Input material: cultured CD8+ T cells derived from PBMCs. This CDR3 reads CASSLAGAGRSSYEQYF. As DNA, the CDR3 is TGTGCCAGCAGCTTAGCGGGGGCAGGTAGGAGCTCCTACGAGCAGTACTTC.